What follows describes a single TCR beta chain. Antigen: not known. Germline CDR1 reads LNHDA; CDR2 reads SQIVND (reference sequence). The CDR3 spans 18 residues. With 3 bases clipped from V and 1 base from J, the junction kept 11 bases outside the gene matches. The naive CD8 fraction comprised CD45RO-negative cells positively selected for CCR7 and excluded terminally differentiated effector memory CD45RA+ cells. The sample originates from a study of shared clonotypes between healthy human individuals. The wider study: Donor composition was a couple of women and a few men, aged 18 to 49. The study, taken as a whole, reports: It was expected that sequencing depth would affect clonotype sharing among donors.

The assay used deep level. TCRdb's copy holds only in-frame clones and misses some; the assay was immunoSEQ multiplex PCR. The data contain under 700,000 clones, roughly 95% of them seen just once; the ten biggest clones take up over 0.09%. Sequenced material: naive CD8+ T cells sorted from blood. The J gene is TRBJ2-7, the V gene TRBV19; 11 nucleotides agree with TRBD2. The sequence was collected from a woman aged 25-40 years in good health. In nucleotides, the CDR3 is TGTGCCAGTAGTATCGTTACTAGCGGGAGTAGAGGTTCCTACGAGCAGTACTTC. Amino acid sequence: CASSIVTSGSRGSYEQYF.